This T cell receptor beta chain was recorded in a study of T cell repertoires in cytomegalovirus infection. Study context: CMV infection together with matching HLA type was indicated by public TCR beta signatures.

Notes on the study in general: Cumulative public TCR beta family frequency identified CMV carriers with the relevant HLA. The response measured ex vivo was dominated by TCR beta clonotypes (HLA-C-restricted and CMV-specific).

With V trimmed by 4 bases and J by 1 base, 11 bases remained unmatched. The CDR3 covers 19 residues. CDR1 and CDR2 (germline): MDHEN, SYDVKM. Concerning this clonotype itself: Its antigen is not known.

Each CDR3 protein gets one entry after TCRdb re-called the reads with MiXCR. The sample has roughly 230,000 distinct CDR3 sequences; roughly 22% are singletons. Material: CD8+ T cells from PBMCs. This chain uses TRBV28 with TRBJ2-6, with 9 bases identical to TRBD2. The clonotype originates from a human donor in good health (CMV status not recorded). Some clones in this sample may be carry-over from other donors' samples. CDR3 region: CASSSMDSGGPSGANVLTF. For the CDR3, the DNA is TGTGCCAGCAGTTCCATGGATAGCGGGGGCCCATCTGGGGCCAACGTCCTGACTTTC.